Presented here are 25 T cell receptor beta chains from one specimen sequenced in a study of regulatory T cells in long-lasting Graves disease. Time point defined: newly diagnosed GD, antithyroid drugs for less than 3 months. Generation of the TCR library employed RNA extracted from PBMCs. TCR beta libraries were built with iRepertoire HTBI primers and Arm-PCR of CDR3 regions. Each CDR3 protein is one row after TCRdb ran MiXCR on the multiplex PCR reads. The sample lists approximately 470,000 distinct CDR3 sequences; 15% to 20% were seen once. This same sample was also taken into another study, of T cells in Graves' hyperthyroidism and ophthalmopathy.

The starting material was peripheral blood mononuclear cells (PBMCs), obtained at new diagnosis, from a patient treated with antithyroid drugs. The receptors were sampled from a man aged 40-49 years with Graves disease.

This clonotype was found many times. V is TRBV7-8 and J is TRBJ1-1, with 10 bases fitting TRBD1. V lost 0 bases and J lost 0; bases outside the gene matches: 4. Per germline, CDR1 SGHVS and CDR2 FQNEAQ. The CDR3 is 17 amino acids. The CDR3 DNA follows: TGTGCCAGCAGCTTAGCCCCCGGGACAGGGGTGAACACTGAAGCTTTCTTT. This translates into CASSLAPGTGVNTEAFF.

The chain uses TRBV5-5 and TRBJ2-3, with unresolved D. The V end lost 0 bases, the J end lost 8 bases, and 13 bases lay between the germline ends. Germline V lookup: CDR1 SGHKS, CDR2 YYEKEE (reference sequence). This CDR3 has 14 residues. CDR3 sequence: CASSLELSRGTQYF. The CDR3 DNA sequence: TGTGCCAGCAGCTTGGAACTGAGCCGCGGTACGCAGTATTTT.

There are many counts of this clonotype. CDR3 sequence: CASSTGTSGRANTDTQYF. The CDR3 DNA reads TGTGCCAGCAGTACCGGGACTAGCGGGAGGGCCAACACAGATACGCAGTATTTT. The chain is built from TRBV28 and TRBJ2-3; TRBD2 matches at 16 bases. Per germline, CDR1 MDHEN and CDR2 SYDVKM. J gave up 2 bases and V 5 bases, and 7 bases lay outside the gene matches. This CDR3 spans 18 amino acids.

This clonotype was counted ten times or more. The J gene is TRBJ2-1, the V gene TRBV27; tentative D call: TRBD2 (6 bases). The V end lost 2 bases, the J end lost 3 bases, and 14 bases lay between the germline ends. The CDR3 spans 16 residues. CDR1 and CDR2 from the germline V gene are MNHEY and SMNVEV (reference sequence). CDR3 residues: CASSLGVPGGYNEQFF. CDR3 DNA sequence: TGTGCCAGCAGTTTAGGGGTCCCCGGGGGCTACAATGAGCAGTTCTTC.

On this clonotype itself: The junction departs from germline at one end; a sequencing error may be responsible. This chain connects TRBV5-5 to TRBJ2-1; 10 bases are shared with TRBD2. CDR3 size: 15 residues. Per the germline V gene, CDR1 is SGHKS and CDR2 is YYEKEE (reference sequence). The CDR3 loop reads CASSHLAGDYNEQFF. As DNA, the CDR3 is TGTGCCAGCAGCCACCTAGCGGGAGACTACAATGAACAGTTCTTC.

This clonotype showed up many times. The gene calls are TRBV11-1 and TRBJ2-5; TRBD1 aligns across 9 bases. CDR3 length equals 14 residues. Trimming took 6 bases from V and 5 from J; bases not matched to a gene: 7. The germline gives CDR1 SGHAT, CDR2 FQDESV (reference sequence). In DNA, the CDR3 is TGTGCCAGCAGACCCGGACAGGGGTCTGAGACCCAGTACTTC. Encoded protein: CASRPGQGSETQYF.

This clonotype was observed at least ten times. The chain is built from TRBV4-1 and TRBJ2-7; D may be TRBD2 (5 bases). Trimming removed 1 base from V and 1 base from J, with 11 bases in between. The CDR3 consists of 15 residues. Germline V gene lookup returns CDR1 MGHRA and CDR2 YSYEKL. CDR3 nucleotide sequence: TGCGCCAGCAGCCAAGGTGGTGGAGGATCCTACGAGCAGTACTTC. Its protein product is CASSQGGGGSYEQYF.

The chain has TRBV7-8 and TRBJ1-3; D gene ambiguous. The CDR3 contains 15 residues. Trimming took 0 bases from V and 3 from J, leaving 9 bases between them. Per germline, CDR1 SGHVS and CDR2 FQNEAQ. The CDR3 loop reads CASSLASRVGNTIYF. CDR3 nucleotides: TGTGCCAGCAGCTTAGCGTCGCGGGTTGGAAACACCATATATTTT.

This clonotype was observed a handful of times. The CDR3 sequence is CASSEVPTSGRAGPEQFF. The CDR3 nucleotides read TGTGCCAGCAGTGAAGTCCCGACTAGCGGGAGGGCAGGCCCCGAGCAGTTCTTC. This sequence joins TRBV25-1 and TRBJ2-1; 14 bases line up with TRBD2. Germline V gene sequence: CDR1 MGHDK, CDR2 SYGVNS. The CDR3 contains 18 residues. The trim removed 2 bases at V and 10 bases at J, leaving 13 bases unmatched.

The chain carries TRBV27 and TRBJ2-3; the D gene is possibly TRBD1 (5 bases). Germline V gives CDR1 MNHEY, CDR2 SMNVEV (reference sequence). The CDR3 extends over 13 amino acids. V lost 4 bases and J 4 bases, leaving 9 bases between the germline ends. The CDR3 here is CASSYHRSDTQYF. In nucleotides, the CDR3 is TGTGCCAGCAGTTACCACAGGTCAGATACGCAGTATTTT.

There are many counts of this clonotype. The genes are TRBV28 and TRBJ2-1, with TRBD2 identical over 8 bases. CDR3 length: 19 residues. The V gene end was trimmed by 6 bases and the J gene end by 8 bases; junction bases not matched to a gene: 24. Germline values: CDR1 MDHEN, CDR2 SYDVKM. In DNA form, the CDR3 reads TGTGCCAGCAGCAAGACAGAACCGGGACTAGTTATGTTTGGCGATGAGCAGTTCTTC. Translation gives CASSKTEPGLVMFGDEQFF.

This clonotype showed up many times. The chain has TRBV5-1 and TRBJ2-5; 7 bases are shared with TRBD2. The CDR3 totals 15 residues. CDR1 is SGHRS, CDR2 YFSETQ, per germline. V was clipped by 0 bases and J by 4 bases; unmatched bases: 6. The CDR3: CASSLGGSVLETQYF. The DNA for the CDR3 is TGCGCCAGCAGCTTGGGCGGGAGCGTACTAGAGACCCAGTACTTC.

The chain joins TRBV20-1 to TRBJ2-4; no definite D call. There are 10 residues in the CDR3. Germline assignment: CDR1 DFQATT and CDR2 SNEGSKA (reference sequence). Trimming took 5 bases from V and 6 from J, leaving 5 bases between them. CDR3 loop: CSAFLNIQYF. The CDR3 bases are TGCAGTGCTTTCCTAAACATTCAGTACTTC.

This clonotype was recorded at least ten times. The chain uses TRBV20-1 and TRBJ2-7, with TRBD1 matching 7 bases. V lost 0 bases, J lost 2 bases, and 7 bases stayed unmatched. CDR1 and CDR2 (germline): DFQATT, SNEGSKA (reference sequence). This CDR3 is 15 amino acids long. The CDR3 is CSARDSRTGTYEQYF. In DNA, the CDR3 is TGCAGTGCTAGAGATTCTAGGACAGGCACCTACGAGCAGTACTTC.

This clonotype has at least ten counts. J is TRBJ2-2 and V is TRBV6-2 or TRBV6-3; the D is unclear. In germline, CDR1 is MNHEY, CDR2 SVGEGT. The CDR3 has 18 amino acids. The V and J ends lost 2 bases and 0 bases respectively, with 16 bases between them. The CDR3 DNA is TGTGCCAGCAGTTACCGGGCAGTAAGGCTAGCGAACACCGGGGAGCTGTTTTTT. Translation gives CASSYRAVRLANTGELFF.

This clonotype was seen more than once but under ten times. In nucleotides, the CDR3 is TGCGCCAGCAGCGGACCGGGACTAGCAAAGTACGAGCAGTACTTC. Translating it yields CASSGPGLAKYEQYF. The rearrangement joins TRBV5-1 to TRBJ2-7; 9 bases agree with TRBD2. The germline gives CDR1 SGHRS, CDR2 YFSETQ. The V and J ends lost 4 bases and 4 bases, in that order; junction bases with no gene match: 9. The CDR3 is 15 amino acids.

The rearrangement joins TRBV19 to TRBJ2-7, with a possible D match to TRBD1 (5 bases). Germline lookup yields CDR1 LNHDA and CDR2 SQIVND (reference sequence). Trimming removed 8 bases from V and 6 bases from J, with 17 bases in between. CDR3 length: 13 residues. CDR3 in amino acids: CASAERTQREQYF. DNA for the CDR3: TGTGCCAGTGCCGAACGGACACAGCGCGAGCAGTACTTC.

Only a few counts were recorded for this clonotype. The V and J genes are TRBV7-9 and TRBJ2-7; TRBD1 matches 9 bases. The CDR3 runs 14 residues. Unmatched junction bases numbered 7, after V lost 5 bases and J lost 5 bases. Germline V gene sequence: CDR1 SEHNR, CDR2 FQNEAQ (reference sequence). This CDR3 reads CASSKGQGRDEQYF. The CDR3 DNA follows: TGTGCCAGCAGCAAAGGACAGGGGAGGGACGAGCAGTACTTC. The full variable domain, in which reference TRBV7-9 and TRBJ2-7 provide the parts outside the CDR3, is DTGVSQNPRHKITKRGQNVTFRCDPISEHNRLYWYRQTLGQGPEFLTYFQNEAQLEKSRLLSDRFSAERPKGSFSTLEIQRTEQGDSAMYLCASSKGQGRDEQYFGPGTRLTVT.

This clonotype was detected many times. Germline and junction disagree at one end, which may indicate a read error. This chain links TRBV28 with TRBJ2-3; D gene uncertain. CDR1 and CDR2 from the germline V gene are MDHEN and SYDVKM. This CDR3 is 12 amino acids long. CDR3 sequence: CASSLSADTQYF. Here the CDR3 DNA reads TGTGCCAGCAGCTTATCAGCAGATACGCAGTATTTT.

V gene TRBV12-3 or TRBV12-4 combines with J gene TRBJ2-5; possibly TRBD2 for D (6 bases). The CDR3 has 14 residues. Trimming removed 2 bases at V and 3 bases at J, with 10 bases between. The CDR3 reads CASSLSSAKETQYF. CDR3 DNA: TGTGCCAGCAGTTTATCTAGCGCCAAAGAGACCCAGTACTTC.

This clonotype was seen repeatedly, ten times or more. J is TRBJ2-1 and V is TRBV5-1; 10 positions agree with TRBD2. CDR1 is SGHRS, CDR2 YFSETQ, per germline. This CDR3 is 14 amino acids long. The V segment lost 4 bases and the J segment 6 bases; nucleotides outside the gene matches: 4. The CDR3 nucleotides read TGCGCCAGCAGCCAAACTAGCGGGACCAATGAGCAGTTCTTC. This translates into CASSQTSGTNEQFF.

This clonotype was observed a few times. The CDR3: CASMTRGGETQYF. As DNA, the CDR3 is TGTGCCAGCATGACCAGGGGGGGGGAGACCCAGTACTTC. The chain uses TRBV27 and TRBJ2-5; D may be TRBD1 or TRBD2 (7 bases each). CDR3 length: 13 residues. Trimming cost V 7 bases and J 5 bases, with 14 bases left between them. The germline gives CDR1 MNHEY, CDR2 SMNVEV (reference sequence).

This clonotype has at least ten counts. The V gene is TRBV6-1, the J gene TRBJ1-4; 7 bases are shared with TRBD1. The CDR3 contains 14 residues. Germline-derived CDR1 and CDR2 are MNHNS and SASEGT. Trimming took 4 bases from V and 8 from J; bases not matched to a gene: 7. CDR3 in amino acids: CASSVPGQPEKLFF. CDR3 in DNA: TGTGCCAGCAGTGTTCCGGGACAGCCCGAAAAACTGTTTTTT.

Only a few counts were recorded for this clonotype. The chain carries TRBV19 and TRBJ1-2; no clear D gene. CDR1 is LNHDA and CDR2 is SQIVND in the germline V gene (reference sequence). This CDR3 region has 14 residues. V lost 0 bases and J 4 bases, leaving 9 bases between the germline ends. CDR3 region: CASSIDRGSYGYTF. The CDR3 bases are TGTGCCAGTAGTATAGATCGAGGCAGCTATGGCTACACCTTC. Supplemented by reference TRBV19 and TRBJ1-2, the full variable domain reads DGGITQSPKYLFRKEGQNVTLSCEQNLNHDAMYWYRQDPGQGLRLIYYSQIVNDFQKGDIAEGYSVSREKKESFPLTVTSAQKNPTAFYLCASSIDRGSYGYTFGSGTRLTVV.

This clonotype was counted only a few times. The CDR3 DNA reads as TGTGCCAGCAGCCAACGACAGGGGTTCTACGAGCAGTACTTC. It codes for CASSQRQGFYEQYF. The chain couples TRBV3-1 to TRBJ2-7, with 8 bases lining up with TRBD1. Germline V gene data show CDR1 as LGHDT and CDR2 as YNNKEL (reference sequence). The CDR3 runs to 14 residues. V gave up 2 bases and J gave up 3 bases; unmatched junction bases: 3.